This T cell receptor (beta chain) is drawn from a study of shared clonotypes between healthy human individuals. Study at large: Serving as donors were two women and a few men, whose ages spanned 18 to 49. Three CD4 naive, three CD4 memory, two CD8 naive and one CD8 memory plate were used per donor. Findings of the study overall: Estimated richness was generally greater in naive than memory subsets.

The method was immunoSEQ multiplex PCR; TCRdb's version includes in-frame clones alone and lacks a portion of them. The table includes millions of clones, about 92% detected once. In regard to this clone: Antigen unknown.

Naive CD8 cells, CD45RO-negative and positively selected for CCR7, excluded terminally differentiated effector memory CD45RA+ cells. Deletions cut 5 bases from V and 0 bases from J, with 18 bases between. CDR1 and CDR2 (germline): MNHEY, SMNVEV (reference sequence). This CDR3 comprises 17 residues. The J gene is TRBJ2-3, the V gene TRBV27; perhaps D is TRBD1 or TRBD2 (5 bases each). The sequencing input was naive CD8+ T cells from PBMCs. This TCR came from a man aged 18 to 30 in good health. Some clones in this sample may be carry-over from other donors' samples. CDR3 bases: TGTGCCAGCAGTCCCAATCTGTGGGGGTCTAGCACAGATACGCAGTATTTT. Translation gives CASSPNLWGSSTDTQYF.